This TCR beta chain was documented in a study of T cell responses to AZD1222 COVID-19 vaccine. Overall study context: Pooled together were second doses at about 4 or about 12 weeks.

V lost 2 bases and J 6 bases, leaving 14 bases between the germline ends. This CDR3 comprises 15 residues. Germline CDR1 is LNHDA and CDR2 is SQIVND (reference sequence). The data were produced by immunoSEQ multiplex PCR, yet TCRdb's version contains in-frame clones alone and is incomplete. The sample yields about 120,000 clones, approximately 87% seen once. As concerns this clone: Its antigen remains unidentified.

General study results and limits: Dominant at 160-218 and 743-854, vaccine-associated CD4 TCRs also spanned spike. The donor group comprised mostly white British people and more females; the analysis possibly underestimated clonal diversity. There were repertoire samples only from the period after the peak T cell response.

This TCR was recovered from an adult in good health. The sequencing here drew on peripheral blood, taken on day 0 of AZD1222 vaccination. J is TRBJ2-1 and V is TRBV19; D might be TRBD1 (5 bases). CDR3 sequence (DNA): TGTGCCAGTAGTATACGCCCCGAAGGGGTCAATGAGCAGTTCTTC. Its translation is CASSIRPEGVNEQFF.